A selection of T cell receptor beta chains follows, all from one sample in a study of blood T cell repertoires in COVID-19. Libraries were prepared by immunoSEQ multiplex PCR; TCRdb keeps only in-frame clonotypes and omits some of them. The table lists 65,000 to 90,000 clones, nearly 85% of them singletons. Sequenced: peripheral blood. The receptors come from a woman older than 75 with acute or convalescent COVID-19. Both conserved end residues are part of each CDR3. A D gene is named only where the DNA matches it firmly. Size values are once, few and many counts, or a class for expanded clones, and some rows have none.

D gene	J gene	V gene	clone size	CDR3 protein	CDR3 DNA
-	TRBJ2-1	TRBV5-1	-	CASSASSSYNEQFF	TGCGCCAGCAGCGCGTCTAGCTCCTACAATGAGCAGTTCTTC
-	TRBJ1-3	TRBV6-5	few	CASNRVQSGNTIYF	TGTGCCAGCAACAGGGTCCAATCTGGAAACACCATATATTTT
-	TRBJ1-2	TRBV27	-	CASSTSWEPRGYTF	TGTGCCAGCAGTACCTCGTGGGAGCCTCGGGGCTACACCTTC
TRBD1	TRBJ2-5	TRBV10-1	-	CASRRGLQETQYF	TGCGCCAGCAGGAGGGGGCTTCAAGAGACCCAGTACTTC
TRBD1	TRBJ2-5	TRBV5-4	-	CASSSGQGQETQYF	TGTGCCAGCAGCTCGGGACAGGGGCAAGAGACCCAGTACTTC
TRBD1	TRBJ1-5	TRBV28	-	CASSSLGQGIQPQHF	TGTGCCAGCAGTTCCCTCGGACAGGGCATTCAGCCCCAGCATTTT
TRBD2	TRBJ2-2	TRBV5-1	-	CASSGLAGGWNTGELFF	TGCGCCAGCTCGGGACTAGCGGGAGGATGGAACACCGGGGAGCTGTTTTTT
TRBD2	TRBJ2-3	TRBV3-1/TRBV3-2	-	CASSPSGPDTQYF	TGTGCCAGCAGCCCTAGCGGGCCAGATACGCAGTATTTT
TRBD2	TRBJ2-7	TRBV18	once	CASSHGTSGSSYEQYF	TGTGCCAGCTCACACGGGACTAGCGGGAGTTCCTACGAGCAGTACTTC
TRBD2	TRBJ2-3	TRBV5-1	-	CASSLDRHGTSPWADTQYF	TGCGCCAGCAGCTTGGACAGGCACGGGACTAGCCCTTGGGCAGATACGCAGTATTTT
-	TRBJ1-2	TRBV7-2	-	CASSQGLTTNYGYTF	TGTGCCAGCAGCCAGGGGCTAACCACTAACTATGGCTACACCTTC
TRBD1	TRBJ2-3	TRBV4-1	-	CASSSAGTGFTDTQYF	TGCGCCAGCAGCTCAGCCGGGACAGGGTTTACAGATACGCAGTATTTT
TRBD1	TRBJ1-2	TRBV18	-	CASSLDRDNYGYTF	TGTGCCAGCTCACTAGACAGGGATAACTATGGCTACACCTTC
TRBD1	TRBJ2-5	TRBV28	once	CASMTRTGDYQETQYF	TGTGCCAGCATGACTCGGACAGGGGATTACCAAGAGACCCAGTACTTC
-	TRBJ2-7	TRBV30	-	CAWAQGFYEQYF	TGTGCCTGGGCACAGGGTTTTTACGAGCAGTACTTC
-	TRBJ2-2	TRBV28	-	CASSPSVSTGELFF	TGTGCCAGCAGTCCTAGTGTGAGCACCGGGGAGCTGTTTTTT
-	TRBJ2-5	TRBV18	-	CASSPWAAETQYF	TGTGCCAGCTCACCATGGGCAGCAGAGACCCAGTACTTC
-	TRBJ2-2	TRBV5-1	-	CASSLVTYNTGELFF	TGCGCCAGCAGCTTGGTTACTTATAACACCGGGGAGCTGTTTTTT
-	TRBJ1-3	TRBV7-9	-	CASSLRAAGTIYF	TGTGCCAGCAGCTTAAGGGCGGCAGGGACCATATATTTT
-	TRBJ1-5	TRBV27	-	CASSPGKGGNQPQHF	TGTGCCAGCAGTCCCGGAAAGGGGGGCAATCAGCCCCAGCATTTT
-	TRBJ1-2	TRBV5-8	once	CASSSLGEGDLRYGYTF	TGTGCCAGCAGCTCCCTTGGGGAGGGAGACCTTCGCTATGGCTACACCTTC
-	TRBJ1-2	TRBV25-1	once	CASSDYNYGYTF	TGTGCCAGCAGTGATTATAACTATGGCTACACCTTC
-	TRBJ2-3	TRBV7-8	-	CASSPFGAASTDTQYF	TGTGCCAGCAGCCCGTTTGGAGCGGCTAGCACAGATACGCAGTATTTT
TRBD2	TRBJ2-5	TRBV9	-	CASSVSGGPETQYF	TGTGCCAGCAGCGTTTCGGGAGGGCCTGAGACCCAGTACTTC